Each of the 13 T cell receptor beta chains below was sequenced from the same sample in a study of cytomegalovirus exposure and HLA in healthy donors. In the PCR, 60 Vbeta and 13 Jbeta primers were used. TCRdb's copy holds only in-frame clones and misses some; the assay was immunoSEQ multiplex PCR. The profile shows fewer than 200,000 clones, 75% to 90% of them singletons. Material for sequencing was PBMCs. Every receptor here comes from a girl aged 2 to 10 in good health and CMV-seropositive.

The J gene is TRBJ2-1, the V gene TRBV2, with 8 bases lining up with TRBD2. The CDR3 has 17 amino acids. The V gene end was trimmed by 1 base and the J gene end by 6 bases; junction bases not matched to a gene: 11. Germline CDR1 and CDR2: SNHLY and FYNNEI. The CDR3 here is CASSEEGTRPLFNEQFF. The CDR3 region has the DNA TGTGCCAGCAGTGAAGAAGGGACTAGACCCCTCTTCAATGAGCAGTTCTTC.

The genes are TRBV5-1 and TRBJ2-5, with a weak D call TRBD1 (6 bases). This CDR3 has 14 amino acids. Trimming stripped 2 bases from V and 5 bases from J, with 13 bases between. Germline V gene data show CDR1 as SGHRS and CDR2 as YFSETQ. In nucleotides, the CDR3 is TGCGCCAGCAGCTTTATGGGGGCGGCTGAGACCCAGTACTTC. Translating it yields CASSFMGAAETQYF.

V is TRBV19 and J is TRBJ1-2; weak D call: TRBD1 (5 bases). The CDR3 contains 13 residues. The V end was cut by 5 bases, the J end by 4 bases, with 11 bases between. Germline V gene lookup returns CDR1 LNHDA and CDR2 SQIVND (reference sequence). CDR3 sequence: CASSETDSYGYTF. The CDR3 DNA reads as TGTGCCAGTAGTGAGACTGACAGCTATGGCTACACCTTC. The variable domain in full, with the rest retrieved from reference TRBV19 and TRBJ1-2, is DGGITQSPKYLFRKEGQNVTLSCEQNLNHDAMYWYRQDPGQGLRLIYYSQIVNDFQKGDIAEGYSVSREKKESFPLTVTSAQKNPTAFYLCASSETDSYGYTFGSGTRLTVV.

The chain couples TRBV4-2 to TRBJ2-3, with 9 nucleotides matching TRBD2. The CDR3 extends over 16 amino acids. Germline-derived CDR1 and CDR2 are LGHNA and YNFKEQ. V trimming: 7 bases; J trimming: 2 bases; junction bases outside the gene matches: 10. The DNA of the CDR3 is TGTGCCAGCAAACAGGAGGCGGGAGGGCCCACAGATACGCAGTATTTT. Translating gives CASKQEAGGPTDTQYF.

The chain is built from TRBV2 and TRBJ1-5; D is perhaps TRBD1 (6 bases). Germline CDR1 SNHLY, CDR2 FYNNEI. Trimming took off 4 bases at V and 2 bases at J, with 9 bases between the two ends. The CDR3 sequence is 14 residues long. This CDR3 reads CASSVDSGNQPQHF. CDR3 DNA: TGTGCCAGCAGTGTGGACAGCGGCAATCAGCCCCAGCATTTT.

The chain's CDR3 is CACKTGFYEQYF. The CDR3 region has the DNA TGTGCCTGTAAAACGGGATTCTACGAGCAGTACTTC. The genes are TRBV30 and TRBJ2-7; D may be TRBD2 (5 bases). The CDR3 loop spans 12 amino acids. CDR1 GTSNPN and CDR2 SVGIG come from the germline V gene (reference sequence). V lost 6 bases and J lost 3, with 12 bases in between. The entire variable domain, with the rest obtained from reference TRBV30 and TRBJ2-7, is as follows: SQTIHQWPATLVQPVGSPLSLECTVEGTSNPNLYWYRQAAGRGLQLLFYSVGIGQISSEVPQNLSASRPQDRQFILSSKKLLLSDSGFYLCACKTGFYEQYFGPGTRLTVT.

The V call is TRBV6-5, the J call TRBJ2-7; 8 bases are shared with TRBD1. The CDR3 is made up of 14 amino acids. In germline, CDR1 is MNHEY, CDR2 SVGAGI. V gave up 6 bases and J gave up 4 bases; unmatched junction bases: 8. CDR3 sequence reads: CASRLQGGEYEQYF. The CDR3 nucleotides are TGTGCCAGCAGGCTACAGGGGGGAGAATACGAGCAGTACTTC.

The chain employs TRBV5-1 and TRBJ2-7; the D gene is possibly TRBD2 (6 bases). There are 17 residues in the CDR3. V shed 4 bases and J shed 6 bases, with 26 bases lying between them. Germline V lookup: CDR1 SGHRS, CDR2 YFSETQ. The CDR3 region has the DNA TGCGCCAGCAGCCCCGGGACTGGGGATGCTCTGGGTTTCGAGCAGTACTTC. It translates to CASSPGTGDALGFEQYF.

The rearrangement joins TRBV10-1 to TRBJ2-3, with 11 bases identical to TRBD2. In germline, CDR1 is WNHNN, CDR2 SYGVQD (reference sequence). The CDR3 is made up of 17 amino acids. V lost 0 bases to trimming and J lost 1 base; unmatched junction nucleotides: 3. The CDR3 protein is CASSESGLAARTDTQYF. The CDR3, as DNA: TGCGCCAGCAGTGAGTCGGGACTAGCGGCCCGCACAGATACGCAGTATTTT.

This chain connects TRBV25-1 to TRBJ2-7; tentatively, D is TRBD1 (5 bases). Germline CDR1 reads MGHDK; CDR2 reads SYGVNS. The CDR3 contains 14 residues. Trimming shortened V by 6 bases and J by 3 bases, and 15 bases separated the two germline ends. The CDR3 nucleotides read TGTGCCAGCAGCCCACCATGGGGCAGCTACGAGCAGTACTTC. This encodes CASSPPWGSYEQYF.

This clone was seen only a few times. The rearrangement links TRBV11-1 to TRBJ2-2; D is perhaps TRBD1 (6 bases). The CDR3 is 15 amino acids. Trimming cost V 6 bases and J 3 bases, with 14 bases left between them. Germline V gene sequence: CDR1 SGHAT, CDR2 FQDESV (reference sequence). This chain's CDR3 is CASSSRDKYTGELFF. CDR3 nucleotides: TGTGCCAGCAGTAGCCGGGACAAATACACCGGGGAGCTGTTTTTT.

CDR3 in amino acids: CASSDSTRSSGYTF. The CDR3 DNA is TGTGCCAGCAGTGACTCGACACGCAGTTCCGGCTACACCTTC. This chain connects TRBV6-4 to TRBJ1-2; D not resolved. From germline, CDR1 is MRHNA and CDR2 SNTAGT. Between the trimmed V and J ends, which lost 0 bases and 8 bases, there was a span of 13 bases. The CDR3 consists of 14 residues.

In its sample, this clone was seen once. This chain connects TRBV14 to TRBJ2-1, with D possibly being TRBD2 (6 bases). Germline V gene sequence: CDR1 SGHDN, CDR2 FVKESK. V shed 1 base and J shed 3 bases, with 16 bases lying between them. This CDR3 spans 17 amino acids. Here the CDR3 DNA reads TGTGCCAGCAGCCAAGCCCTCGGGAGCGCTCTCTACAATGAGCAGTTCTTC. Encoded protein: CASSQALGSALYNEQFF.